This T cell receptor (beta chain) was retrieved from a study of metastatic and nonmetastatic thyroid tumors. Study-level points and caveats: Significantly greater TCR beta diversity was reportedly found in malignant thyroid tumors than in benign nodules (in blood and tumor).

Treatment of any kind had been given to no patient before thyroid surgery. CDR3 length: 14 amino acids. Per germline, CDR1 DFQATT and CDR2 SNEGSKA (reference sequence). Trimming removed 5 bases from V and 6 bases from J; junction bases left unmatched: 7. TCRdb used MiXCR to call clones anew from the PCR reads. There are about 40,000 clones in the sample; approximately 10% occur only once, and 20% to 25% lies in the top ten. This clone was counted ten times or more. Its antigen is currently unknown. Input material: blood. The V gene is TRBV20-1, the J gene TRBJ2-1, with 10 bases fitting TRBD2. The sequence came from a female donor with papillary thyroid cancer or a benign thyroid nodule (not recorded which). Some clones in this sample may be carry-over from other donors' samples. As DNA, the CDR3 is TGCAGTGCTGGGGGGCTAGCGGGAGTCAATGAGCAGTTCTTC. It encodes CSAGGLAGVNEQFF.